This T cell receptor (beta chain) was sequenced during a study of shared T cell receptors in the human thymus. This table comes from immunoSEQ multiplex PCR, and its TCRdb copy is limited to in-frame clones, with some not included. The sample holds hundreds of thousands of clones, approximately 87% seen once. This CDR3 contains 14 residues. Germline loops: CDR1 SEHNR, CDR2 FQNEAQ (reference sequence). V shed 7 bases, J shed 7 bases, and the junction held 8 bases outside the gene matches. These same data were also listed under a study on human thymus T cells. This second study notes: Finnish infants who were healthy and having corrective surgery for congenital heart defects made up the donors. Resections from corrective heart surgery provided thymus tissue. The related literature has documented a marked overlap of thymic repertoires among unrelated individuals.

The chain has TRBV7-9 and TRBJ1-5; 9 bases align to TRBD1. The receptor was derived from a boy less than two years old with a congenital heart defect. Sequencing was performed on thymocytes. The CDR3 DNA reads as TGTGCCAGCACGAAGGGACAGGGAGGGCAGCCCCAGCATTTT. It specifies CASTKGQGGQPQHF.